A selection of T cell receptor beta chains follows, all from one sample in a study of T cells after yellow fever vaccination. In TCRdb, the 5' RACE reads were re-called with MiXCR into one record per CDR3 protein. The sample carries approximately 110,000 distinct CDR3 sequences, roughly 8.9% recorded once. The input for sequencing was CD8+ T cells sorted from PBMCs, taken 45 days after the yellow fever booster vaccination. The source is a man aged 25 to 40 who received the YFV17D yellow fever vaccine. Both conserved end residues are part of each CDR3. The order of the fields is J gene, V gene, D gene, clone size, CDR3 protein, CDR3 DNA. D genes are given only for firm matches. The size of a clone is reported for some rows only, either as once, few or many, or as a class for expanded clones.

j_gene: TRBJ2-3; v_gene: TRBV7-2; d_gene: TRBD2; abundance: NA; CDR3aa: CASSSLAGIGADTQYF; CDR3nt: TGTGCCAGCAGCTCGCTAGCGGGAATTGGTGCAGATACGCAGTATTTT
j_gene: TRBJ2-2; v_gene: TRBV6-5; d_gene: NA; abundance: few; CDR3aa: CASSLGGPWGGELFF; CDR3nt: TGTGCCAGCAGTTTAGGGGGACCTTGGGGAGGGGAGCTGTTTTTT
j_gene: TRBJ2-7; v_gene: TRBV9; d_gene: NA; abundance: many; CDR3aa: CASSVGQGGASTYEQYF; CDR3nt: TGTGCCAGCAGCGTAGGTCAGGGGGGGGCCTCAACCTACGAGCAGTACTTC
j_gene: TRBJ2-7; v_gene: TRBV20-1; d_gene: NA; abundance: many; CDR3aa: CSARDTGFVDEQYF; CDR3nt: TGCAGTGCTAGAGATACAGGGTTTGTCGACGAGCAGTACTTC
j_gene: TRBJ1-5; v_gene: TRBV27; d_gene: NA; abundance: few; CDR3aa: CASSSVNQPQHF; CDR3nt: TGTGCCAGCAGTTCTGTCAATCAGCCCCAGCATTTT
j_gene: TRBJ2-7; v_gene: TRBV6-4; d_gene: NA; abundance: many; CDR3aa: CASSPQGRSPSYRSYEQYF; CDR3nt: TGTGCCAGCAGCCCCCAAGGCAGGTCACCCTCCTATCGATCCTACGAGCAGTACTTC
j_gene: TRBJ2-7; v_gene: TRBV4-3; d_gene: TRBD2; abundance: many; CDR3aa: CASSPGGSYEQYF; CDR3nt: TGCGCCAGCAGCCCGGGCGGGAGCTACGAGCAGTACTTC
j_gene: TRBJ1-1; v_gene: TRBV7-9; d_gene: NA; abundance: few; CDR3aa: CASSLVTGKAEAFF; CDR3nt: TGTGCCAGCAGCTTAGTTACAGGGAAAGCTGAAGCTTTCTTT
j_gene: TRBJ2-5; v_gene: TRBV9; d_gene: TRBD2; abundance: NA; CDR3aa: CASTARAGATETQYF; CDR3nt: TGTGCCAGCACCGCTAGGGCGGGAGCAACGGAGACCCAGTACTTC
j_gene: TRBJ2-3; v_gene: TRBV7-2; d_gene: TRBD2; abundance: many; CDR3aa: CASSTLAGGADTQYF; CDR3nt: TGTGCCAGCAGCACCTTAGCGGGAGGGGCAGATACGCAGTATTTT
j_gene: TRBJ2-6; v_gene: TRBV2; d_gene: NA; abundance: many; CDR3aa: CASIIGAGANVLTF; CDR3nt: TGTGCCAGCATCATCGGGGCTGGGGCCAACGTCCTGACTTTC
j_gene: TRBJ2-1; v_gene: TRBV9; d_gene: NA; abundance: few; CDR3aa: CASSVMGDEQFF; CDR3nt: TGTGCCAGCAGCGTAATGGGAGACGAGCAGTTCTTC
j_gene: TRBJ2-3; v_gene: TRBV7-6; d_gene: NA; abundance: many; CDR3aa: CASSFGTKEYF; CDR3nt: TGTGCCAGCAGCTTCGGGACGAAGGAGTATTTT
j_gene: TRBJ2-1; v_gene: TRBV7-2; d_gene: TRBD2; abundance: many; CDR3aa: CASSWGGLLNEQFF; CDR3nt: TGTGCCAGCAGCTGGGGGGGACTCCTCAATGAGCAGTTCTTC
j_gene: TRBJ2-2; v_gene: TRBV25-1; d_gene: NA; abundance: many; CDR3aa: CASSHARHGELFF; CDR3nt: TGTGCCAGCAGTCACGCGAGGCACGGGGAGCTGTTTTTT
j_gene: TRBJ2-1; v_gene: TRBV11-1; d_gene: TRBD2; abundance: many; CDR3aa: CASSFPTSGKSSYNEQFF; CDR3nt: TGTGCCAGCAGCTTTCCAACTAGCGGCAAGAGCTCCTACAATGAGCAGTTCTTC
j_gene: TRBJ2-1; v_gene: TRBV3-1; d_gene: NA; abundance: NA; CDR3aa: CASSLPGTLYNEQFF; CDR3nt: TGTGCCAGCAGCCTCCCCGGGACCCTATACAATGAGCAGTTCTTC
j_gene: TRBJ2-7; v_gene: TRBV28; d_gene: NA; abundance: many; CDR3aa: CASSIGQNPYEQYF; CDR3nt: TGTGCCAGCAGCATTGGACAGAATCCGTACGAGCAGTACTTC
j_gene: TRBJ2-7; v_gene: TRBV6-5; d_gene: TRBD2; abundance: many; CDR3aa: CASTLREGHYEQYF; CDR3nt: TGTGCCAGCACACTACGGGAGGGCCACTACGAGCAGTACTTC
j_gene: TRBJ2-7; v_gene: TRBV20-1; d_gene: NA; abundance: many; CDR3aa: CSARELHGGYEQYF; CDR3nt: TGCAGTGCTAGAGAATTGCATGGTGGCTACGAGCAGTACTTC
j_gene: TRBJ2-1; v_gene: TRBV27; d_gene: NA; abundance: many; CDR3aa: CASNMGYGNEQFF; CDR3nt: TGTGCCAGTAACATGGGGTATGGGAATGAGCAGTTCTTC
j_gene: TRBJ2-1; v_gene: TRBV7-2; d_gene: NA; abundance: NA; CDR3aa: CASSFLSVMNEQFF; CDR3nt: TGTGCCAGCAGCTTCCTCTCTGTTATGAATGAGCAGTTCTTC
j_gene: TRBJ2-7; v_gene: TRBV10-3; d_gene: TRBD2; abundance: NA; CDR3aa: CAISERKREAGPEQYF; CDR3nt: TGTGCCATCAGTGAACGAAAGCGGGAGGCGGGTCCCGAGCAGTACTTC
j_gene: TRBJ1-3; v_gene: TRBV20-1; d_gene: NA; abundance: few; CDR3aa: CSARVVSGNTIYF; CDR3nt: TGCAGTGCTAGAGTAGTTTCTGGAAACACCATATATTTT
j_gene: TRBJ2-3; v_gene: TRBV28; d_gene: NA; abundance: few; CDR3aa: CASYPELEGNTDTQYF; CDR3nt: TGTGCCAGCTATCCTGAACTTGAGGGGAACACAGATACGCAGTATTTT
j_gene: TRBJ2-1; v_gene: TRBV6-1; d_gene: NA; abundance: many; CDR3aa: CASSPGGQSSYNEQFF; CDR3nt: TGTGCCAGCAGTCCCGGCGGGCAAAGCTCCTACAATGAGCAGTTCTTC
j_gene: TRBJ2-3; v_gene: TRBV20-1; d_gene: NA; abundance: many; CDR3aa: CSAREMADTDTQYF; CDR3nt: TGCAGTGCTAGAGAGATGGCAGACACAGATACGCAGTATTTT
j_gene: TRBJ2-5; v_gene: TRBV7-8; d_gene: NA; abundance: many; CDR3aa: CASSRGGTEMVPLETQYF; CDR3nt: TGTGCCAGCAGCCGGGGGGGGACAGAGATGGTCCCCTTAGAGACCCAGTACTTC
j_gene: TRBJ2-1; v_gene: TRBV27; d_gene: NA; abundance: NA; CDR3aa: CASTLGRAGAYNEQFF; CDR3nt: TGTGCCAGCACCCTGGGTAGGGCAGGAGCTTACAATGAGCAGTTCTTC
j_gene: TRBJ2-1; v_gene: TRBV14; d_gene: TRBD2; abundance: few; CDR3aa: CASSLAGGPSDEQFF; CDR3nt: TGTGCCAGCAGCCTAGCGGGAGGGCCTTCGGATGAGCAGTTCTTC
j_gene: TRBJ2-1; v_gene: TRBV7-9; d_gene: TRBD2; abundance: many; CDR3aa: CASSLMGGRSHNEQFF; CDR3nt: TGTGCCAGCAGCTTGATGGGCGGGAGGTCTCACAATGAGCAGTTCTTC
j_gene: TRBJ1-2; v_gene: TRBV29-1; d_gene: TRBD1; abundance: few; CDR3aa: CSDQDRDYGYTF; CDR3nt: TGCAGCGACCAGGACAGGGATTATGGCTACACCTTC
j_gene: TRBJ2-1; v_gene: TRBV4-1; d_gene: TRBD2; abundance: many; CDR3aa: CASSQQLAGGNEQFF; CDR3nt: TGCGCCAGCAGCCAACAACTAGCGGGAGGGAATGAGCAGTTCTTC
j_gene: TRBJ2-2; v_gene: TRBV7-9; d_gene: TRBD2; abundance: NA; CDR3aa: CASSPRTSGNTGELFF; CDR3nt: TGTGCCAGCAGCCCTCGGACTAGCGGTAACACCGGGGAGCTGTTTTTT
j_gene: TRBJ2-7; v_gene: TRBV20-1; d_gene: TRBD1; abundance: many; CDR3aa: CSARPDRGIYEQYF; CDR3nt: TGCAGTGCTAGACCCGACAGGGGGATCTACGAGCAGTACTTC
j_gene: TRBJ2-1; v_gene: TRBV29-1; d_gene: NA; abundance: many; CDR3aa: CSVDSGDYNEQFF; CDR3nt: TGCAGCGTGGACTCGGGGGATTACAATGAGCAGTTCTTC
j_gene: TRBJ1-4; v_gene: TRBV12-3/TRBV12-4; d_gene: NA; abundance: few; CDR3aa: CASSPDRTNEKLFF; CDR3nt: TGTGCCAGCAGCCCCGACAGAACTAATGAAAAACTGTTTTTT